The 14 T cell receptor beta chains reported below all come from one sample, sequenced in a study of shared clonotypes between healthy human individuals. The method was immunoSEQ multiplex PCR; TCRdb's version includes in-frame clones alone and lacks a portion of them. The sample carries 2,100,000 or so clones, around 95% recorded once. Material for sequencing was naive CD4+ T cells sorted from blood. Subset specified: CD45RA+ positively selected. Receptors were obtained from a man in his late teens or twenties in good health.

The chain recombines TRBV30 with TRBJ2-7, with 8 positions matching TRBD2. Germline CDR1 and CDR2: GTSNPN and SVGIG (reference sequence). CDR3 size: 15 residues. V was pared by 3 bases and J by 0 bases, with 7 bases of the junction left unmatched. The CDR3 spells CAWSFSGESSYEQYF. In DNA form, the CDR3 reads TGTGCCTGGAGCTTTAGCGGGGAGAGCTCCTACGAGCAGTACTTC.

The chain has TRBV6-1 and TRBJ1-4; no definite D call. The CDR3 is 12 residues long. Germline values: CDR1 MNHNS, CDR2 SASEGT. Trimming stripped 6 bases from V and 7 bases from J, with 9 bases between. CDR3 amino acids: CASSEHREKLFF. Here the CDR3 DNA reads TGTGCCAGCAGCGAACACCGTGAAAAACTGTTTTTT.

This chain uses TRBV14 with TRBJ1-1, with TRBD1 as a possible D gene (6 bases). The germline V gene encodes CDR1 SGHDN and CDR2 FVKESK. CDR3 length: 13 residues. V dropped 0 bases and J dropped 4 bases, with 6 bases sitting between them. CDR3 bases: TGTGCCAGCAGCCAAGAAGGGGGCACTGAAGCTTTCTTT. The encoded protein is CASSQEGGTEAFF.

The chain uses TRBV10-3 and TRBJ1-1; tentative D call: TRBD1 (6 bases). The CDR3 covers 15 residues. Germline loops: CDR1 ENHRY, CDR2 SYGVKD. V was trimmed by 6 bases and J by 2 bases, leaving 16 bases between them. CDR3 nucleotides: TGTGCCATCAGCCTAAAAGGGGGATTAAACACTGAAGCTTTCTTT. Its translation is CAISLKGGLNTEAFF.

The chain couples TRBV15 to TRBJ2-7; 9 nucleotides agree with TRBD1. The CDR3 runs to 15 residues. V trimming: 0 bases; J trimming: 4 bases; junction bases outside the gene matches: 4. Looked up from germline, CDR1 is LNHNV and CDR2 is YYDKDF (reference sequence). CDR3 sequence: CATSRERDRVYEQYF. CDR3 nucleotides: TGTGCCACCAGCAGAGAAAGGGACAGGGTGTACGAGCAGTACTTC.

The rearrangement links TRBV18 to TRBJ1-2; D gene ambiguous. The V end lost 0 bases, the J end lost 7 bases, and 15 bases lay between the germline ends. Germline V gene sequence: CDR1 KGHSH, CDR2 LQKENI. CDR3 length: 15 amino acids. CDR3: CASSPPGDFVRGYTF. The DNA for the CDR3 is TGTGCCAGCTCACCACCCGGCGATTTTGTGCGTGGCTACACCTTC.

This CDR3 reads CASSLPPGRAGGPYNEQFF. CDR3 DNA sequence: TGTGCCAGCAGCTTACCACCCGGCCGTGCGGGAGGCCCCTACAATGAGCAGTTCTTC. The rearrangement uses TRBV7-2 and TRBJ2-1, with TRBD2 matching 8 bases. The CDR3 sequence is 19 residues long. CDR1 and CDR2 from the germline V gene are SGHTA and FQGNSA. Unmatched junction bases numbered 14, after V lost 2 bases and J lost 2 bases.

This chain uses TRBV7-9 with TRBJ2-1, with 7 bases that match TRBD2. Germline assignment: CDR1 SEHNR and CDR2 FQNEAQ (reference sequence). The CDR3 sequence is 15 residues long. J gave up 8 bases and V 2 bases, and 9 bases lay outside the gene matches. The CDR3 loop reads CASSLSSGGRDEQFF. The DNA for the CDR3 is TGTGCCAGCAGCTTAAGTAGCGGAGGGAGGGATGAGCAGTTCTTC.

The chain uses TRBV6-6 and TRBJ1-1; 9 bases are shared with TRBD1. With V trimmed by 6 bases and J by 4 bases, 9 bases remained unmatched. This CDR3 contains 15 residues. Germline CDR1 reads MNHNY; CDR2 reads SVGAGI (reference sequence). The CDR3 spells CASSMRTGAPTEAFF. CDR3 nucleotide sequence: TGTGCCAGCAGCATGAGGACAGGGGCACCCACTGAAGCTTTCTTT.

The rearrangement links TRBV7-8 to TRBJ1-5; a weak D match, TRBD1 (6 bases). CDR3 length equals 14 residues. Trimming pared 5 bases from V and 3 bases from J, leaving 11 bases between. CDR1 is SGHVS and CDR2 is FQNEAQ in the germline V gene. Here the CDR3 reads CASSLQGPNQPQHF. In DNA, the CDR3 is TGTGCCAGCAGCCTCCAGGGGCCCAATCAGCCCCAGCATTTT.

This clone was observed once. V usage is TRBV5-1 and J usage is TRBJ2-1, with a tentative D call TRBD2 (5 bases). Trimming took 4 bases from V and 1 from J, leaving 18 bases between them. The CDR3 has 17 residues. Germline V gene lookup returns CDR1 SGHRS and CDR2 YFSETQ. Here the CDR3 DNA reads TGCGCCAGCAGCGTAATCACTGAGGGCCGGTCCTACAATGAGCAGTTCTTC. Amino acids: CASSVITEGRSYNEQFF. Full variable domain (rest looked up from reference TRBV5-1 and TRBJ2-1): KAGVTQTPRYLIKTRGQQVTLSCSPISGHRSVSWYQQTPGQGLQFLFEYFSETQRNKGNFPGRFSGRQFSNSRSEMNVSTLELGDSALYLCASSVITEGRSYNEQFFGPGTRLTVL.

The chain has TRBV6-6 and TRBJ2-1, with 8 bases lining up with TRBD2. Trimming took 5 bases from V and 9 from J; bases not matched to a gene: 9. The CDR3 contains 14 residues. The V gene's germline CDR1 is MNHNY and CDR2 SVGAGI (reference sequence). The CDR3 region has the DNA TGTGCCAGCAGTCTTCAAGGACTAGCCGGTGAGCAGTTCTTC. Its translation: CASSLQGLAGEQFF.

This CDR3 is CASSLGQPRGDEQYF. Written as DNA, the CDR3 is TGCGCCAGCAGCTTGGGACAGCCCCGTGGGGACGAGCAGTACTTC. The genes are TRBV5-1 and TRBJ2-7; tentative D call: TRBD1 (5 bases). The CDR3 runs 15 residues. Germline-derived CDR1 and CDR2 are SGHRS and YFSETQ. Trimming cost V 0 bases and J 5 bases, with 15 bases left between them.

Regarding this clone: This sample includes further DNA sequences coding for the same CDR3. V and J are TRBV6-5 and TRBJ2-7, with D possibly being TRBD1 or TRBD2 (5 bases each). This CDR3 region has 12 residues. The germline V gene has CDR1 MNHEY and CDR2 SVGAGI. The V end was cut by 5 bases, the J end by 3 bases, with 8 bases between. CDR3 loop: CASSPGHYEQYF. DNA for the CDR3: TGTGCCAGCAGTCCGGGGCACTACGAGCAGTACTTC.